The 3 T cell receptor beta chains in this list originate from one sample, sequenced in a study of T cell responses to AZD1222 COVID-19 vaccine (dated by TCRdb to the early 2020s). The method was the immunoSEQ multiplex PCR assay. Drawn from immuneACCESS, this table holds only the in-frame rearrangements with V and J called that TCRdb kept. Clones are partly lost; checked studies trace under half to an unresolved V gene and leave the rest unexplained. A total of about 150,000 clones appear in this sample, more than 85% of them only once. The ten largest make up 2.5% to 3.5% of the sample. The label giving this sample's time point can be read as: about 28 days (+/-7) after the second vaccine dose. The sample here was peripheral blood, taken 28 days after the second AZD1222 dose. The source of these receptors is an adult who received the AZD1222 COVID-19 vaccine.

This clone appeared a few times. The CDR3, as DNA: TGTGCCAGCAGCGTACAGGGGCCCGGGGAGCTGTTTTTT. Its translation is CASSVQGPGELFF. V and J are TRBV9 and TRBJ2-2; maybe TRBD1 (6 bases). Per germline, CDR1 SGDLS and CDR2 YYNGEE. This CDR3 has 13 residues. The V and J ends lost 1 base and 6 bases respectively, with 7 bases between them. The full variable domain, its missing parts supplied by reference TRBV9 and TRBJ2-2, is DSGVTQTPKHLITATGQRVTLRCSPRSGDLSVYWYQQSLDQGLQFLIQYYNGEERAKGNILERFSAQQFPDLHSELNLSSLELGDSALYFCASSVQGPGELFFGEGSRLTVL.

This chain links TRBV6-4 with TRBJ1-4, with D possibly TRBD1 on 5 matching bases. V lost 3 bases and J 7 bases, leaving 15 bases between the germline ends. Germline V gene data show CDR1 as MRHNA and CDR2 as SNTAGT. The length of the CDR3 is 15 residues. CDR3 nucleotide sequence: TGTGCCAGCAGTGAGATCGGGGGGTATGGTGAAAAACTGTTTTTT. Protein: CASSEIGGYGEKLFF.

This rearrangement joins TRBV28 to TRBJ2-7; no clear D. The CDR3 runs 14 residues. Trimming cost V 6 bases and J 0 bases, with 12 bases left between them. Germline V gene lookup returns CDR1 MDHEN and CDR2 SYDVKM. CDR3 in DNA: TGTGCCAGCAGGTTCGGCCGGAGCTCCTACGAGCAGTACTTC. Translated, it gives CASRFGRSSYEQYF.